This T cell receptor beta chain is drawn from a study of T cells in Graves' hyperthyroidism and ophthalmopathy. TCR beta CDR3 region amplification was performed from RNA transcripts. The TCR CDR3 was amplified in a first-round RT-PCR using the HTBI primer set. TCRdb reanalysed the multiplex PCR reads using MiXCR and keeps one entry per CDR3 protein. The table includes 700,000 to 950,000 distinct CDR3 sequences, 35% detected once. The sample comprised blood. The source of this sequence is a woman aged 40 to 50 with Graves' hyperthyroidism.

Here the CDR3 DNA reads TGCAGTGCTAGAAACCAGGGATTCGAGTCCGAGCAGTACTTC. It codes for CSARNQGFESEQYF. The genes are TRBV20-1 and TRBJ2-7; the D gene is possibly TRBD1 (5 bases). V lost 2 bases, J lost 6 bases, and 17 bases lay in between. The CDR3 has 14 residues. The germline CDR1 and CDR2 sequences are DFQATT and SNEGSKA (reference sequence).